The 9 T cell receptor beta chains in this list originate from one sample, sequenced in a study of cytomegalovirus exposure and HLA in healthy donors. This table comes from immunoSEQ multiplex PCR, and its TCRdb copy is limited to in-frame clones, with some not included. Among over 60,000 clones listed, around 96% were seen once. Input material: PBMCs. All receptors come from a man younger than 30 in good health and CMV-seropositive.

Remarks on this clone: Since the CDR3 does not end with the conserved phenylalanine or tryptophan, this likely comes from a read error. This chain links TRBV6-1 with TRBJ1-6; D is possibly TRBD1 (5 bases). Germline lookup yields CDR1 MNHNS and CDR2 SASEGT. The ends were cut back, 4 bases at V and 4 bases at J, with 17 bases in the middle. The CDR3 contains 17 residues. The CDR3 DNA reads TGTGCCAGCAGTGTGATAGGGGAACGGCCTTATAATTCACCCCTCCACCTT. Translation: CASSVIGERPYNSPLHL.

The chain links TRBV18 to TRBJ2-1; 7 nucleotides agree with TRBD1. The germline V gene encodes CDR1 KGHSH and CDR2 LQKENI. The CDR3 spans 16 residues. V shed 0 bases and J 4 bases; nucleotides not matched to a gene: 6. The CDR3 region has the DNA TGTGCCAGCTCACCACCGCACCAGGGGGTATACAATGAGCAGTTCTTC. Protein product: CASSPPHQGVYNEQFF.

The chain employs TRBV4-1 and TRBJ1-2, with D hard to call. The germline V gene has CDR1 MGHRA and CDR2 YSYEKL. V was clipped by 1 base and J by 6 bases, with 21 bases between them. CDR3 length equals 17 residues. CDR3 region: CASSQGAIEALSDGYTF. The CDR3 region has the DNA TGCGCCAGCAGCCAAGGAGCGATCGAGGCCCTTTCCGATGGCTACACCTTC.

This chain uses TRBV6-5 with TRBJ2-5; possible D gene TRBD1, 6 bases. The CDR3 loop spans 15 amino acids. V was trimmed by 0 bases and J by 1 base, leaving 9 bases between them. Per germline, CDR1 MNHEY and CDR2 SVGAGI. CDR3 residues: CASSYSSGVQETQYF. The CDR3 coding sequence is TGTGCCAGCAGTTACTCGTCAGGGGTCCAAGAGACCCAGTACTTC.

This rearrangement joins TRBV6-1 to TRBJ2-5, with D perhaps matching TRBD2 (5 bases). Germline-derived CDR1 and CDR2 are MNHNS and SASEGT. The CDR3 covers 13 residues. V gave up 4 bases and J gave up 2 bases, with 8 bases separating them. CDR3 DNA: TGTGCCAGCAGTGGGGGAGAACAAGAGACCCAGTACTTC. It specifies CASSGGEQETQYF.

The V gene is TRBV7-8, the J gene TRBJ1-4, with TRBD1 matching over 11 bases. V trimming: 4 bases; J trimming: 9 bases; junction bases outside the gene matches: 7. Germline CDR1 is SGHVS and CDR2 is FQNEAQ. This CDR3 contains 15 residues. The CDR3 here is CASSSGDRGRKKLFF. The CDR3 region has the DNA TGTGCCAGCAGCTCCGGGGACAGGGGGAGGAAAAAACTGTTTTTT.

The chain joins TRBV19 to TRBJ1-2; D is undetermined. V lost 3 bases and J 8 bases, leaving 7 bases between the germline ends. The CDR3 length is 11 residues. Looked up from germline, CDR1 is LNHDA and CDR2 is SQIVND (reference sequence). The CDR3 sequence is CASSIMEGYTF. In DNA, the CDR3 is TGTGCCAGTAGTATCATGGAGGGCTACACCTTC.

This chain links TRBV28 with TRBJ2-1, with TRBD2 matching over 8 bases. The CDR3 length is 16 residues. V dropped 2 bases and J dropped 1; count of bases not matched to a gene: 4. CDR1 and CDR2 from the germline V gene are MDHEN and SYDVKM. CDR3 DNA sequence: TGTGCCAGCAGTTTACTCGGGGGGGGATCCTACAATGAGCAGTTCTTC. Residues: CASSLLGGGSYNEQFF. Combining the CDR3 with reference TRBV28 and TRBJ2-1 gives the whole variable domain DVKVTQSSRYLVKRTGEKVFLECVQDMDHENMFWYRQDPGLGLRLIYFSYDVKMKEKGDIPEGYSVSREKKERFSLILESASTNQTSMYLCASSLLGGGSYNEQFFGPGTRLTVL.

The DNA for the CDR3 is TGTGCCAGCAGTAAATCGGACCGAGGGTTTTCCCCCCGCGTGTGGCAGTTCTTC. It yields the protein CASSKSDRGFSPRVWQFF. The V and J genes are TRBV28 and TRBJ2-1; TRBD2 might be the D (5 bases). Trimming shortened V by 5 bases and J by 12 bases, and 32 bases separated the two germline ends. Germline V gives CDR1 MDHEN, CDR2 SYDVKM. The CDR3 spans 18 residues.